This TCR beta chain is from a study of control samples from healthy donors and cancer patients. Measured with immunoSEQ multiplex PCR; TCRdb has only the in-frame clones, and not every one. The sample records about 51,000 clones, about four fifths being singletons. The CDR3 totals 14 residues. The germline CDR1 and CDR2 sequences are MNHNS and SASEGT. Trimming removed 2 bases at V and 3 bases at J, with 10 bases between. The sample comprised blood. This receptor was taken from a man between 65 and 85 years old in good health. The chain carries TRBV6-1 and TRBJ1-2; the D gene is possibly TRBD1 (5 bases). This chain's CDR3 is CASSESTADYGYTF. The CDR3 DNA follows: TGTGCCAGCAGTGAATCGACAGCTGACTATGGCTACACCTTC.